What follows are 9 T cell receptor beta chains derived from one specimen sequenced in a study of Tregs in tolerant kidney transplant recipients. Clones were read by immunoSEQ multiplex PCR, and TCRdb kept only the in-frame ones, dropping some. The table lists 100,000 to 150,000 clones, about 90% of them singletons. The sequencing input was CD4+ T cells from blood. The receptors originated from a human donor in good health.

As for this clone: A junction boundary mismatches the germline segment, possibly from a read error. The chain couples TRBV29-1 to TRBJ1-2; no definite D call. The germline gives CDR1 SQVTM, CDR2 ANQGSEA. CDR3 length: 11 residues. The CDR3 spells CNVERDGGYTF. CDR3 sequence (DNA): TGCAACGTTGAACGGGATGGAGGCTACACCTTC. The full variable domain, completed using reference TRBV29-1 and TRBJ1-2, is SAVISQKPSRDICQRGTSLTIQCQVDSQVTMMFWYRQQPGQSLTLIATANQGSEATYESGFVIDKFPISRPNLTFSTLTVSNMSPEDSSIYLCNVERDGGYTFGSGTRLTVV.

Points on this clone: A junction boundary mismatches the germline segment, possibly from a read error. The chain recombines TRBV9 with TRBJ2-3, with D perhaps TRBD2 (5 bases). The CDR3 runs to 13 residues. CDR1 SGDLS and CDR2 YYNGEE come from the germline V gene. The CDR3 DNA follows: TGTGCCAGTAGCGTAGAAGTGAGCCACTCGCAGTATTTT. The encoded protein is CASSVEVSHSQYF. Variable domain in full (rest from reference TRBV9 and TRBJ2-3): DSGVTQTPKHLITATGQRVTLRCSPRSGDLSVYWYQQSLDQGLQFLIQYYNGEERAKGNILERFSAQQFPDLHSELNLSSLELGDSALYFCASSVEVSHSQYFGPGTRLTVL.

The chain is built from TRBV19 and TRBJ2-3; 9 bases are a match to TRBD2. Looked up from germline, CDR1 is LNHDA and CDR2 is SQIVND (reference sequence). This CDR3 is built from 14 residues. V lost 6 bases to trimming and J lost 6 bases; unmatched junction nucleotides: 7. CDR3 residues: CASRTSGGVDTQYF. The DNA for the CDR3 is TGTGCCAGTAGGACTAGCGGAGGGGTGGATACGCAGTATTTT. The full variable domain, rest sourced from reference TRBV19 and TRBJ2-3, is DGGITQSPKYLFRKEGQNVTLSCEQNLNHDAMYWYRQDPGQGLRLIYYSQIVNDFQKGDIAEGYSVSREKKESFPLTVTSAQKNPTAFYLCASRTSGGVDTQYFGPGTRLTVL.

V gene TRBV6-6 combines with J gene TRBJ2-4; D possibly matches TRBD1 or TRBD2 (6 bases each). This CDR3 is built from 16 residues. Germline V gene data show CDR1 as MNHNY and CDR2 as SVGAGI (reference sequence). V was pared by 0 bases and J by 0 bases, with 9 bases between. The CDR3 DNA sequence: TGTGCCAGCAGTTACTCGGGGGGCCTAGCCAAAAACATTCAGTACTTC. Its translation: CASSYSGGLAKNIQYF.

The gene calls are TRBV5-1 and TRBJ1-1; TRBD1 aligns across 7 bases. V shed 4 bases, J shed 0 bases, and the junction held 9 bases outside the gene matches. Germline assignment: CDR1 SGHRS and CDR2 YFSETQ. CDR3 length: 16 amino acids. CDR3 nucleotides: TGCGCCAGCAGCGGGGGACAGAACCTAATGAACACTGAAGCTTTCTTT. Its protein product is CASSGGQNLMNTEAFF.

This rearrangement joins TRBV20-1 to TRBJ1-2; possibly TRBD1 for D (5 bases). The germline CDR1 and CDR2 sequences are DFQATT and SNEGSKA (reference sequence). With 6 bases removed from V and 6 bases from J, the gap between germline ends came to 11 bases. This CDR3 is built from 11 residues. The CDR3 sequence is CSALGDHGYTF. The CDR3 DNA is TGCAGTGCGTTGGGGGATCATGGCTACACCTTC.

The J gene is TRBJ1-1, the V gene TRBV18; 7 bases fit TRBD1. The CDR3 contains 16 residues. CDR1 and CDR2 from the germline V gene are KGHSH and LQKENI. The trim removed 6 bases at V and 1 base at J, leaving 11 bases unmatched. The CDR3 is CASSLTGTAQNTEAFF. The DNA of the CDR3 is TGTGCCAGCTCCCTTACCGGGACAGCGCAGAACACTGAAGCTTTCTTT.

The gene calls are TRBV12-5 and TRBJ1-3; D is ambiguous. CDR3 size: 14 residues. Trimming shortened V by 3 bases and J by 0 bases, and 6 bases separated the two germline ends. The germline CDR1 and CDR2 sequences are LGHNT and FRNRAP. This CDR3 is CASGFLLSGNTIYF. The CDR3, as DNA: TGTGCTAGTGGTTTTCTACTCTCTGGAAACACCATATATTTT.

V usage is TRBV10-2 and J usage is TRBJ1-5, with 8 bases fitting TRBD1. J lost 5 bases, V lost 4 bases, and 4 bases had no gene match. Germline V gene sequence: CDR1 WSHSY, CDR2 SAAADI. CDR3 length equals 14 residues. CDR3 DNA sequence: TGCGCCAGCAGTGCAGGGGGCGCCGATCAGCCCCAGCATTTT. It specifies CASSAGGADQPQHF.